This T cell receptor beta chain was identified in a study of blood T cell repertoires in COVID-19. Study-wide background: Specimens from acute and convalescent COVID-19 originated in the United States, Italy and Spain.

With 4 bases clipped from V and 8 bases from J, the junction kept 7 bases outside the gene matches. The CDR3 is 14 amino acids. CDR1 is MNHEY, CDR2 SVGAGI, per germline. Per the original data handling: By means of reference gene primer amplification, nucleated cell counts were estimated. Sequencing used immunoSEQ multiplex PCR; TCRdb keeps in-frame clones, though not all of them. The V and J calls and clone size come from that table; D and trimming were worked out from the DNA. Altogether 250,000 to 300,000 clones are present, 65% to 85% being singletons, with the ten largest covering 3.4%. In terms of age and location, participants ranged from about 18 to 95 years and lived in under 30 US areas. Donors were grouped by their self-reported clinical history.

This clonotype originated in a man aged 50-59 years who had recovered from COVID-19. This chain uses TRBV6-5 with TRBJ1-4; TRBD1 matches 7 bases. Sequenced: PBMCs or T cells enriched from blood (not recorded which). The CDR3 loop is CASSSGTEGEKLFF. DNA for the CDR3: TGTGCCAGCAGTTCCGGGACAGAGGGGGAAAAACTGTTTTTT.